This entry lists 25 T cell receptor beta chains sequenced from one sample in a study of cytomegalovirus exposure and HLA in healthy donors. Use of 60 Vbeta and 13 Jbeta primers characterized the PCR. Sequencing was performed with immunoSEQ multiplex PCR; in TCRdb, only in-frame clones are kept and a portion is missing. The sample holds about 150,000 clones; 65% to 80% are singletons and the top ten take approximately 4%. Specimen: PBMCs. Source of these receptors: a woman in her 40s in good health and CMV-seronegative.

The J gene is TRBJ2-1, the V gene TRBV10-1, with TRBD1 matching over 8 bases. CDR3 length: 12 residues. Germline V gives CDR1 WNHNN, CDR2 SYGVQD (reference sequence). The ends lost 5 bases at V and 9 bases at J; junction bases unmatched: 3. The CDR3 nucleotides read TGCGCCAGCAGTTTTGGACAGGGTGAGCAGTTCTTC. Protein product: CASSFGQGEQFF.

The chain has TRBV6-5 and TRBJ2-5; the D gene is possibly TRBD2 (6 bases). V lost 7 bases and J lost 2, with 17 bases in between. Germline V gives CDR1 MNHEY, CDR2 SVGAGI. This CDR3 has 15 amino acids. The chain's CDR3 is CASTPSGGTQETQYF. CDR3 bases: TGTGCCAGCACACCCTCCGGGGGAACTCAAGAGACCCAGTACTTC.

This sequence joins TRBV30 and TRBJ2-2; 12 positions match TRBD2. J gave up 5 bases and V 2 bases, and 6 bases lay outside the gene matches. The CDR3 sequence is 16 residues long. Germline V gives CDR1 GTSNPN, CDR2 SVGIG (reference sequence). In DNA form, the CDR3 reads TGTGCCTGGAGTAAGACTAGCGGGAGAAGGACCGGGGAGCTGTTTTTT. Amino acid sequence: CAWSKTSGRRTGELFF.

This clone was observed once. This chain connects TRBV11-3 to TRBJ1-6, with TRBD1 matching 10 bases. The CDR3 has 19 residues. V shed 5 bases and J 8 bases; nucleotides not matched to a gene: 18. Germline V lookup: CDR1 SGHNT, CDR2 YENEEA. The CDR3 coding sequence is TGTGCCAGCAGCCAGGTGACGGGTTGGACAGGGGGAAAAGATTCACCCCTCCACTTT. It translates to CASSQVTGWTGGKDSPLHF.

V is TRBV11-3 and J is TRBJ1-1, with 7 bases aligning to TRBD1. The CDR3 runs 13 residues. Germline lookup yields CDR1 SGHNT and CDR2 YENEEA. The ends lost 7 bases at V and 6 bases at J; junction bases unmatched: 8. The CDR3 bases are TGTGCCAGCAAGAACAGGGGACATGCTGAAGCTTTCTTT. Protein: CASKNRGHAEAFF.

The chain employs TRBV21-1 and TRBJ2-5; the D call TRBD2 from the table was never checked on the DNA. TRBV21-1 is classified as a pseudogene. The CDR3 covers 16 residues. The CDR3 loop is CASSARLPGLEETQYF. DNA for the CDR3: TGTGCCAGCAGCGCTAGACTTCCGGGACTAGAAGAGACCCAGTACTTC.

This clone was seen a few times. V and J are TRBV2 and TRBJ2-1; TRBD1 might be the D (5 bases). The germline V and J ends were trimmed by 4 bases and 5 bases, with 6 bases remaining between them. Germline CDR1 SNHLY, CDR2 FYNNEI. The CDR3 extends over 12 amino acids. CDR3 coding DNA: TGTGCCAGCAGTGGACAGAACAATGAGCAGTTCTTC. Translated, it gives CASSGQNNEQFF.

Only a few counts were recorded for this clone. Other nucleotide sequences from this sample produce the same CDR3. The J gene is TRBJ1-2, the V gene TRBV9; 8 bases agree with TRBD1. This CDR3 contains 14 residues. J gave up 4 bases and V 3 bases, and 5 bases lay outside the gene matches. CDR1 is SGDLS, CDR2 YYNGEE, per germline. The CDR3 spells CASSGGQGAYGYTF. The CDR3 DNA sequence: TGTGCCAGCAGCGGGGGGCAGGGGGCCTATGGCTACACCTTC.

The J gene is TRBJ1-5, the V gene TRBV19; D gene uncertain. V lost 3 bases, J lost 7 bases, and 16 bases lay in between. CDR1 is LNHDA and CDR2 is SQIVND in the germline V gene (reference sequence). This CDR3 is 15 amino acids long. The CDR3 DNA is TGTGCCAGTAGTATGTCTCCTGGCCCCGTCCAGCCCCAGCATTTT. Its protein is CASSMSPGPVQPQHF.

V usage is TRBV28 and J usage is TRBJ1-4, with 9 bases matching TRBD1. This CDR3 region has 15 residues. After removal of 1 base from V and 5 bases from J, the junction contained 2 bases not matched to a gene. CDR1 MDHEN and CDR2 SYDVKM come from the germline V gene. CDR3 in DNA: TGTGCCAGCAGTTTATCCGGGACAGGGAATGAAAAACTGTTTTTT. Residues: CASSLSGTGNEKLFF.

This clone is judged medium-sized. This chain uses TRBV6-4 with TRBJ2-1; a possible D gene is TRBD2 (5 bases). This CDR3 is built from 15 residues. V was clipped by 2 bases and J by 7 bases, with 15 bases between them. The germline V gene has CDR1 MRHNA and CDR2 SNTAGT. The CDR3 sequence: CASSDGSDKGNEQFF. The CDR3 bases are TGTGCCAGCAGTGACGGTAGCGACAAGGGTAATGAGCAGTTCTTC.

The CDR3 spells CASSSIHRVQETQYF. Written as DNA, the CDR3 is TGTGCCAGCAGCTCGATACACAGGGTCCAAGAGACCCAGTACTTC. This rearrangement joins TRBV7-6 to TRBJ2-5; tentatively, D is TRBD1 (6 bases). In germline, CDR1 is SGHVS, CDR2 FNYEAQ. The CDR3 covers 15 residues. V lost 4 bases and J lost 1, with 13 bases in between.

The chain is built from TRBV18 and TRBJ1-6, with D perhaps TRBD1 (5 bases). The CDR3 has 16 residues. The V gene lost 5 bases and the J gene lost 3 bases, with 14 bases spanning the gap. Germline CDR1 and CDR2: KGHSH and LQKENI. CDR3 nucleotide sequence: TGTGCCAGCTCATTCTCACAGGATCTCTATAATTCACCCCTCCACTTT. Residues: CASSFSQDLYNSPLHF.

This clone came up a few times. The chain is built from TRBV5-4 and TRBJ1-1; TRBD1 matches 8 bases. Losses at the gene ends were 5 bases for V and 4 bases for J; bases not matched to a gene: 7. Germline V gives CDR1 SGHNT, CDR2 YYREEE (reference sequence). The CDR3 spans 14 residues. In DNA, the CDR3 is TGTGCCAGCAGGGGGACAGGCGGTCTCACTGAAGCTTTCTTT. This sequence encodes CASRGTGGLTEAFF.

V gene TRBV13 combines with J gene TRBJ1-5; D perhaps matches TRBD1 (6 bases). The CDR3 is made up of 18 amino acids. In germline, CDR1 is PRHDT, CDR2 FYEKMQ (reference sequence). V was clipped by 4 bases and J by 4 bases, with 23 bases between them. CDR3 nucleotides: TGTGCCAGCAGCTCCAACCGCAACTCCGGGACAAGGAATCAGCCCCAGCATTTT. Residues: CASSSNRNSGTRNQPQHF.

V gene TRBV30 combines with J gene TRBJ2-7; a weak D match, TRBD2 (6 bases). From germline, CDR1 is GTSNPN and CDR2 SVGIG (reference sequence). The CDR3 is made up of 15 amino acids. V was trimmed by 0 bases and J by 6 bases, leaving 18 bases between them. For the CDR3, the DNA is TGTGCCTGGAGTGTACCCCATACTAGCTTTCGCGAGCAGTACTTC. Its translation: CAWSVPHTSFREQYF.

The genes are TRBV11-2 and TRBJ1-1; D gene ambiguous. The V end lost 3 bases, the J end lost 0 bases, and 8 bases lay between the germline ends. There are 14 residues in the CDR3. Germline V gene data show CDR1 as SGHAT and CDR2 as FQNNGV. The CDR3 here is CASSLESVNTEAFF. The CDR3 DNA reads TGTGCCAGCAGCTTGGAGAGTGTGAACACTGAAGCTTTCTTT.

This clone was seen more than once but under ten times. The rearrangement links TRBV10-3 to TRBJ2-7; TRBD1 matches 8 bases. The CDR3 has 16 residues. Unmatched junction bases numbered 11, after V lost 6 bases and J lost 1 base. The germline V gene encodes CDR1 ENHRY and CDR2 SYGVKD. CDR3 region: CAIRRSRGLGSYEQYF. CDR3 nucleotides: TGTGCCATCAGGAGGAGCAGGGGGCTTGGGTCCTACGAGCAGTACTTC.

CDR3 region: CASSPRPGTGSNQPQHF. In nucleotides, the CDR3 is TGTGCCAGCAGTCCCCGCCCCGGGACAGGGTCTAATCAGCCCCAGCATTTT. The chain links TRBV28 to TRBJ1-5; 9 bases are a match to TRBD1. The CDR3 spans 17 residues. The germline gives CDR1 MDHEN, CDR2 SYDVKM. With V trimmed by 5 bases and J by 4 bases, 12 bases remained unmatched.

The chain employs TRBV5-6 and TRBJ2-7; D is perhaps TRBD1 (6 bases). Germline V gives CDR1 SGHDT, CDR2 YYEEEE. Between the trimmed V and J ends, which lost 4 bases and 6 bases, there was a span of 17 bases. The CDR3 contains 14 residues. The CDR3 reads CASSIDLRDTEQYF. The CDR3 coding sequence is TGTGCCAGCAGCATAGACTTAAGGGACACCGAGCAGTACTTC.

The CDR3 DNA follows: TGTGCCAGCAGTGACGGACAGGGGGCGCGAGAGACCCAGTACTTC. Translated: CASSDGQGARETQYF. V is TRBV2 and J is TRBJ2-5; 11 nucleotides match TRBD1. This CDR3 comprises 15 residues. CDR1 is SNHLY, CDR2 FYNNEI, per germline. Losses at the gene ends were 3 bases for V and 4 bases for J; bases not matched to a gene: 4.

In this sample, this clone turned up a few times. This rearrangement joins TRBV27 to TRBJ2-7, with 8 bases identical to TRBD1. V lost 8 bases to trimming and J lost 4 bases; unmatched junction nucleotides: 13. The CDR3 covers 15 residues. Germline CDR1 reads MNHEY; CDR2 reads SMNVEV (reference sequence). DNA of the CDR3: TGTGCCAGCGGGGTCTCCATAACAGGGGGGTACGAGCAGTACTTC. It codes for CASGVSITGGYEQYF.

V usage is TRBV7-9 and J usage is TRBJ1-3; tentatively, D is TRBD1 (5 bases). CDR1 and CDR2 from the germline V gene are SEHNR and FQNEAQ (reference sequence). The CDR3 is 13 amino acids. V was trimmed by 1 base and J by 4 bases, leaving 5 bases between them. CDR3 amino acids: CASSLGTGNTIYF. Here the CDR3 DNA reads TGTGCCAGCAGCTTAGGGACAGGAAACACCATATATTTT. The full variable domain, in which reference TRBV7-9 and TRBJ1-3 provide the parts outside the CDR3, is DTGVSQNPRHKITKRGQNVTFRCDPISEHNRLYWYRQTLGQGPEFLTYFQNEAQLEKSRLLSDRFSAERPKGSFSTLEIQRTEQGDSAMYLCASSLGTGNTIYFGEGSWLTVV.

V is TRBV11-3 and J is TRBJ2-1, with 8 bases matching TRBD2. CDR1 and CDR2 (germline): SGHNT, YENEEA. The CDR3 has 15 residues. J lost 7 bases, V lost 0 bases, and 5 bases had no gene match. CDR3 protein: CASSLEPGGGNEQFF. The CDR3 DNA reads TGTGCCAGCAGCTTAGAACCGGGAGGGGGGAATGAGCAGTTCTTC.

This chain links TRBV5-1 with TRBJ1-2; 8 bases map to TRBD1. There are 15 residues in the CDR3. V trimming: 4 bases; J trimming: 4 bases; junction bases outside the gene matches: 9. Germline loops: CDR1 SGHRS, CDR2 YFSETQ. CDR3 region: CASSPGQDFGYGYTF. CDR3 bases: TGCGCCAGCAGCCCGGGACAGGACTTTGGCTATGGCTACACCTTC.